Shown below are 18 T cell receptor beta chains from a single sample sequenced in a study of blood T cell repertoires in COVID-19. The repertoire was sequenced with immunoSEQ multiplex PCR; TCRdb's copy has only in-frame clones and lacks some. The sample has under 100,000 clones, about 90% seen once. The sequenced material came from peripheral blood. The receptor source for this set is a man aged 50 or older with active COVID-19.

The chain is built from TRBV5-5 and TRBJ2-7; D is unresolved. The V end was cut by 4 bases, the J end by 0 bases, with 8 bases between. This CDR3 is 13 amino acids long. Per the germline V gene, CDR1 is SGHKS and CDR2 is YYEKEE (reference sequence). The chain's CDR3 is CASSLISSYEQYF. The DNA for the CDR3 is TGTGCCAGCAGCCTTATTAGCTCCTACGAGCAGTACTTC.

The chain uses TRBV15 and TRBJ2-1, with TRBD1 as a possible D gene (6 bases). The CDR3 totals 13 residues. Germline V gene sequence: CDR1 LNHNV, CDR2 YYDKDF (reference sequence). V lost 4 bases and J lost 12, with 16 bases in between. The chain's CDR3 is CATSNWDKRVQFF. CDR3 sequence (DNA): TGTGCCACCAGCAACTGGGACAAAAGGGTGCAGTTCTTC.

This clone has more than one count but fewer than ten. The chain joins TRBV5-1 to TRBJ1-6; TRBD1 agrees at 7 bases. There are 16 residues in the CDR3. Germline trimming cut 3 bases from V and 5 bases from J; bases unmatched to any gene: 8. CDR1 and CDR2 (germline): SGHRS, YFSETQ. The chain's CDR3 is CASSSQGTDNNSPLHF. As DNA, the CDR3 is TGCGCCAGCAGCTCCCAAGGGACAGACAATAATTCACCCCTCCACTTT.

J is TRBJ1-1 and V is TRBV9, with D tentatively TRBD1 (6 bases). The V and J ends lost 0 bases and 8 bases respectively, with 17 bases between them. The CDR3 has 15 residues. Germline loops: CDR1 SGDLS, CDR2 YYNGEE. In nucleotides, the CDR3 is TGTGCCAGCAGCGTAGCTTCAGAATATGGACAGGAAGCTTTCTTT. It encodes CASSVASEYGQEAFF.

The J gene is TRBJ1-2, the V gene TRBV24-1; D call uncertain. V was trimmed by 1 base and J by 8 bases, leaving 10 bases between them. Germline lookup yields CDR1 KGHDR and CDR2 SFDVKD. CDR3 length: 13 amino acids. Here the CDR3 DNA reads TGTGCCACCAGTGATTTCGGTGGGAGCGGCTACACCTTC. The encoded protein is CATSDFGGSGYTF.

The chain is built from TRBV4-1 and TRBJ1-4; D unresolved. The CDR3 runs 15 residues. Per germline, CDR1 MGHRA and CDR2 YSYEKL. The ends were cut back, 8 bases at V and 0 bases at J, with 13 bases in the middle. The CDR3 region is CASQGVVATNEKLFF. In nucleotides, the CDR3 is TGCGCCAGCCAAGGAGTAGTTGCAACTAATGAAAAACTGTTTTTT.

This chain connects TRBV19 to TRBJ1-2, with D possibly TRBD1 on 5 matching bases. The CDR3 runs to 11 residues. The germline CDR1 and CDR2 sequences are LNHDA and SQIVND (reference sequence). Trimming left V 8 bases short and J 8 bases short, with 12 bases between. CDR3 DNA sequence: TGTGCCAGTTCGTTCGGGGGAGGCTACACCTTC. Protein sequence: CASSFGGGYTF. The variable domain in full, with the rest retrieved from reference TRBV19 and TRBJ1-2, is DGGITQSPKYLFRKEGQNVTLSCEQNLNHDAMYWYRQDPGQGLRLIYYSQIVNDFQKGDIAEGYSVSREKKESFPLTVTSAQKNPTAFYLCASSFGGGYTFGSGTRLTVV.

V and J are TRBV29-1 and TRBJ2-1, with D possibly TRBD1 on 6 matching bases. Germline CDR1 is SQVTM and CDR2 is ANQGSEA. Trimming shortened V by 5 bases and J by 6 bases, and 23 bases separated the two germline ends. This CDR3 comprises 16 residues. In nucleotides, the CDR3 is TGCAGCGTTATAGGACAGACAAAGGTTGTAGGCAATGAGCAGTTCTTC. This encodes CSVIGQTKVVGNEQFF.

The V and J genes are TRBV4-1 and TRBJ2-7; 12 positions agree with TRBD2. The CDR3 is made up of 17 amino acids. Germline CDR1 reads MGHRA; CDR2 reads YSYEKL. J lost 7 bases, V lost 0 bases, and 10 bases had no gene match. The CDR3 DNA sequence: TGCGCCAGCAGCCAAGAAAGGCTAGCGGGGGGGCCTAGGGAGCAGTACTTC. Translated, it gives CASSQERLAGGPREQYF.

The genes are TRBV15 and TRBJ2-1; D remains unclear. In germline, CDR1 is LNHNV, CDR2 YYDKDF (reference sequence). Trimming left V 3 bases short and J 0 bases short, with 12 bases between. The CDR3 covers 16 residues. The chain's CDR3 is CATSSTILSSYNEQFF. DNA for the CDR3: TGTGCCACCAGCAGTACCATACTAAGCTCCTACAATGAGCAGTTCTTC. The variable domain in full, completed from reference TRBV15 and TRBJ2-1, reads DAMVIQNPRYQVTQFGKPVTLSCSQTLNHNVMYWYQQKSSQAPKLLFHYYDKDFNNEADTPDNFQSRRPNTSFCFLDIRSPGLGDTAMYLCATSSTILSSYNEQFFGPGTRLTVL.

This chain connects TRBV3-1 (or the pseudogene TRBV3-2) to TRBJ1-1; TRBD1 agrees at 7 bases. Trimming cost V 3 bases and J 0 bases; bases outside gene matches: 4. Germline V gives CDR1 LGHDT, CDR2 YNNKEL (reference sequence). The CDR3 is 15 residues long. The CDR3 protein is CASSQHRGMNTEAFF. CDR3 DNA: TGTGCCAGCAGCCAGCACAGGGGTATGAACACTGAAGCTTTCTTT.

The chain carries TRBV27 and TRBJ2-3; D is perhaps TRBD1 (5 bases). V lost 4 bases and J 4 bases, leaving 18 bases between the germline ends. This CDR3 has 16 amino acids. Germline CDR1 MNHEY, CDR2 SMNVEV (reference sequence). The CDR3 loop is CASSSWTGAGSDTQYF. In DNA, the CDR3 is TGTGCCAGCAGTTCCTGGACCGGTGCAGGGTCAGATACGCAGTATTTT.

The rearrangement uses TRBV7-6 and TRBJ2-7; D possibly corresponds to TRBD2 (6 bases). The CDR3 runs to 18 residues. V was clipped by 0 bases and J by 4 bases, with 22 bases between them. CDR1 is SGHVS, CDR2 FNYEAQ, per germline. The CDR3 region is CASSLASGGGVGKYEQYF. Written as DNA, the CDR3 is TGTGCCAGCAGCTTAGCGAGCGGCGGCGGGGTAGGGAAGTACGAGCAGTACTTC.

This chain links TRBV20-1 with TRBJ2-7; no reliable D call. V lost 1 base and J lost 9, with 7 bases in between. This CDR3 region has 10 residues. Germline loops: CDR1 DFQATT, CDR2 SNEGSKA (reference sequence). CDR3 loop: CSARVGRQYF. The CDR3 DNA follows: TGCAGTGCTAGAGTTGGGCGGCAGTACTTC.

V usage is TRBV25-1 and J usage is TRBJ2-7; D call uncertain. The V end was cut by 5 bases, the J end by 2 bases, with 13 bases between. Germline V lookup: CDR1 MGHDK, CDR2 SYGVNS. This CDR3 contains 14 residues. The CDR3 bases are TGTGCCAGCAGTCTCCAGGCTTCAGCCTACGAGCAGTACTTC. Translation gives CASSLQASAYEQYF.

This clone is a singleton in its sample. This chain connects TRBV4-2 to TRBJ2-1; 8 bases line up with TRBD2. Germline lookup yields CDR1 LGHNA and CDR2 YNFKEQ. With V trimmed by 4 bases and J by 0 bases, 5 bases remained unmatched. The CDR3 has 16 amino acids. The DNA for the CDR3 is TGTGCCAGCAGCCTCGGGGGGGCTAGCTCCTACAATGAGCAGTTCTTC. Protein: CASSLGGASSYNEQFF.

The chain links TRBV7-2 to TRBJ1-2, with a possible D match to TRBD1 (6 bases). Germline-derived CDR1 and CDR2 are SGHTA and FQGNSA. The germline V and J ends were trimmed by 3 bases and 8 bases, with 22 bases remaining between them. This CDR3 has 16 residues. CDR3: CASSFRSLGQSGGYTF. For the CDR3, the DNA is TGTGCCAGCAGCTTCAGATCATTGGGACAATCTGGAGGCTACACCTTC.

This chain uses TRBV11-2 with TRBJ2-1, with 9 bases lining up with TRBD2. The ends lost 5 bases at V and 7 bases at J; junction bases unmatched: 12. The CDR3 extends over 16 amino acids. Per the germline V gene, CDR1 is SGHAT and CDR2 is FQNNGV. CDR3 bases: TGTGCCAGCAGCCCCGGACTAGCGTCCCTAGGGAATGAGCAGTTCTTC. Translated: CASSPGLASLGNEQFF.